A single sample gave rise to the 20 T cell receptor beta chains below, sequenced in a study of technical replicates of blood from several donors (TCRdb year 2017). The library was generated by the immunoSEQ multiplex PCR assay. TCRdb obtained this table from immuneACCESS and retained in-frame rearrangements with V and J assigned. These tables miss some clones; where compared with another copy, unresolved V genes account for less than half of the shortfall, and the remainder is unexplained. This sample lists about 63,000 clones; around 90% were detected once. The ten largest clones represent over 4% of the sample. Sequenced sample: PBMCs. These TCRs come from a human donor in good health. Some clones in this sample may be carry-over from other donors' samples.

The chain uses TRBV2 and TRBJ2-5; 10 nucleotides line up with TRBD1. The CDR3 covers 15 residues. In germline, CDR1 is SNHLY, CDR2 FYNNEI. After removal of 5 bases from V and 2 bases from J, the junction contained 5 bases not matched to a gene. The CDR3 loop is CASSPGQGFQETQYF. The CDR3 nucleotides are TGTGCCAGCAGTCCGGGACAGGGGTTTCAAGAGACCCAGTACTTC.

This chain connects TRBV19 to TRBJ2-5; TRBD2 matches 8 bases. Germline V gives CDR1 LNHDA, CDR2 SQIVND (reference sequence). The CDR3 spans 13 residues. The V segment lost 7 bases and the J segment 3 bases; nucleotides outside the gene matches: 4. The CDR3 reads CASTSAGEETQYF. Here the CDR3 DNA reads TGTGCCAGTACCTCAGCGGGGGAAGAGACCCAGTACTTC.

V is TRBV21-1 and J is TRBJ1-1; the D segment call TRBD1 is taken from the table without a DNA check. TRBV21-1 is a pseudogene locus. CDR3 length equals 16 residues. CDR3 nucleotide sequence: TGTGCCAGCAGCTCATGGACGGGGACAGGGAACACTGAAGCTTTCTTT. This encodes CASSSWTGTGNTEAFF.

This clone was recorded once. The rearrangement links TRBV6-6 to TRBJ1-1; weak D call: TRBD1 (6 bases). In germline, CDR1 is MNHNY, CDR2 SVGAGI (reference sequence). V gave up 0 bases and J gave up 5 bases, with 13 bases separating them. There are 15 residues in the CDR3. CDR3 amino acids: CASSYSTGGGTEAFF. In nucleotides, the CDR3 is TGTGCCAGCAGTTACTCGACAGGTGGGGGAACTGAAGCTTTCTTT.

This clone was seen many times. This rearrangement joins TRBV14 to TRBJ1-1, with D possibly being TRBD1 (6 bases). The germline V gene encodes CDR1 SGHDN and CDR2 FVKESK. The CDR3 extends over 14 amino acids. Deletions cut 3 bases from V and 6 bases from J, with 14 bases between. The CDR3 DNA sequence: TGTGCCAGCAGCCATGGGGTCCCAGGGGCTGAAGCTTTCTTT. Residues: CASSHGVPGAEAFF.

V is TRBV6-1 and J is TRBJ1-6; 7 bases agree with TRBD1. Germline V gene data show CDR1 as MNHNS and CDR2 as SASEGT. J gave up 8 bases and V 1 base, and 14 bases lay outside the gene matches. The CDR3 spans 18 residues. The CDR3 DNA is TGTGCCAGCAGTGAAGGTCCTAGGGCAGGGGGTAGAGATTCACCCCTCCACTTT. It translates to CASSEGPRAGGRDSPLHF.

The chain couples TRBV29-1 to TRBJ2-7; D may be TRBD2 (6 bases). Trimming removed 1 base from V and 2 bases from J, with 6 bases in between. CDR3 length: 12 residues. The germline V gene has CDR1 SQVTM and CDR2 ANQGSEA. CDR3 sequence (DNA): TGCAGCGTTGAAGGGGGGGCCTACGAGCAGTACTTC. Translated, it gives CSVEGGAYEQYF.

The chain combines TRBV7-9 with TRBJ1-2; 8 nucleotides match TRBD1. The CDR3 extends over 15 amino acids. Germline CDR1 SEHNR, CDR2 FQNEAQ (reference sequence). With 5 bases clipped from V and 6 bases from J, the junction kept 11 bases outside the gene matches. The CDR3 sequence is CASSLSGTGLDGYTF. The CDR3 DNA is TGTGCCAGCAGCCTTTCTGGGACAGGTCTGGATGGCTACACCTTC.

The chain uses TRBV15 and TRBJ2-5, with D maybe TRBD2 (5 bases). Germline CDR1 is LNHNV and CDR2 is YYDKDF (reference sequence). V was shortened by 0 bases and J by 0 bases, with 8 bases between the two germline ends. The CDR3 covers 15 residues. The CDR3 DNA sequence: TGTGCCACCAGCAGAGATCGAGGGAACCAAGAGACCCAGTACTTC. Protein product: CATSRDRGNQETQYF.

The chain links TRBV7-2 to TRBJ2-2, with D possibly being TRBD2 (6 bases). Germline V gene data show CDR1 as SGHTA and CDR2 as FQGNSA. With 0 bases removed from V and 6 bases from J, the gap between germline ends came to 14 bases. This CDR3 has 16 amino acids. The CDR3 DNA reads TGTGCCAGCAGCTTAGCTGCCGCGGGATGGGCCGGGGAGCTGTTTTTT. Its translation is CASSLAAAGWAGELFF.

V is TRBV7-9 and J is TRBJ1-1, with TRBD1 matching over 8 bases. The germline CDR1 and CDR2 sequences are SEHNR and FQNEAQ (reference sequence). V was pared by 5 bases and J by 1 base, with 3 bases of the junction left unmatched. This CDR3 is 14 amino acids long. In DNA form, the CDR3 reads TGTGCCAGCAGCGTGGGGACAGGGAACACTGAAGCTTTCTTT. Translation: CASSVGTGNTEAFF.

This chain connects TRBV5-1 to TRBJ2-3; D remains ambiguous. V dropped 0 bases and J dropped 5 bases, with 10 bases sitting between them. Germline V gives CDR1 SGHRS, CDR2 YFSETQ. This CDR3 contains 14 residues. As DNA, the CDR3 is TGCGCCAGCAGCTTGGGCGCCCCCCAAGATACGCAGTATTTT. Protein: CASSLGAPQDTQYF.

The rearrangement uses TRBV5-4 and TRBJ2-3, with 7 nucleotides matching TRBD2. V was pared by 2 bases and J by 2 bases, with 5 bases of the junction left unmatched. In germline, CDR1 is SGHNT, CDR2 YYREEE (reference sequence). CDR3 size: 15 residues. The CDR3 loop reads CASSFSGRYTDTQYF. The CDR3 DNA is TGTGCCAGCAGCTTTTCCGGGAGGTACACAGATACGCAGTATTTT.

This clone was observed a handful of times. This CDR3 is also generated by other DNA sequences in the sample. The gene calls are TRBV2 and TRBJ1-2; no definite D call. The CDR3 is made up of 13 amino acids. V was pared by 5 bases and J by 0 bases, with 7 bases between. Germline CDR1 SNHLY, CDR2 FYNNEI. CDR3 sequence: CASSSDSNYGYTF. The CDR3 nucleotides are TGTGCCAGCAGTTCCGACTCTAACTATGGCTACACCTTC. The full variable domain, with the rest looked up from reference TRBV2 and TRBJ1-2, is EPEVTQTPSHQVTQMGQEVILRCVPISNHLYFYWYRQILGQKVEFLVSFYNNEISEKSEIFDDQFSVERPDGSNFTLKIRSTKLEDSAMYFCASSSDSNYGYTFGSGTRLTVV.

The DNA for the CDR3 is TGTGCTAGTGCCAAAACCGGGCAGGGAAATTATTATGGCTACACCTTC. Translating it yields CASAKTGQGNYYGYTF. This rearrangement joins TRBV12-5 to TRBJ1-2, with D possibly matching TRBD1 (5 bases). The CDR3 is 16 amino acids. CDR1 and CDR2 from the germline V gene are LGHNT and FRNRAP. The V gene lost 7 bases and the J gene lost 5 bases, with 23 bases spanning the gap.

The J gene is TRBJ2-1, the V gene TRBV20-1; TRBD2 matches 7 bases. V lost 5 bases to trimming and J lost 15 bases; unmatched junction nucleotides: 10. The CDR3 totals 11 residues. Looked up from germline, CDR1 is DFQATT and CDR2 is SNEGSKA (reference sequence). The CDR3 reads CSAPRGGSWFF. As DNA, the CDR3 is TGCAGTGCTCCGCGCGGGGGTAGTTGGTTCTTC.

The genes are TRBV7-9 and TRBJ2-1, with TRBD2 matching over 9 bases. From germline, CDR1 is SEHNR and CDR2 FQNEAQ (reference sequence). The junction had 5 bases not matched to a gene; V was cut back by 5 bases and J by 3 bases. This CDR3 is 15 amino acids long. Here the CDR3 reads CASSQLAGDYNEQFF. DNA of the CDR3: TGTGCCAGCAGCCAATTAGCGGGGGACTACAATGAGCAGTTCTTC.

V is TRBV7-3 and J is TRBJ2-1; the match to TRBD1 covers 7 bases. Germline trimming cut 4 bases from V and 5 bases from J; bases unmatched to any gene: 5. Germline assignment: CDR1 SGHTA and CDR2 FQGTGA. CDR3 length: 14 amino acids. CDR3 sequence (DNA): TGTGCCAGCAGCTCTGGACAGGCGAACAATGAGCAGTTCTTC. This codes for CASSSGQANNEQFF.

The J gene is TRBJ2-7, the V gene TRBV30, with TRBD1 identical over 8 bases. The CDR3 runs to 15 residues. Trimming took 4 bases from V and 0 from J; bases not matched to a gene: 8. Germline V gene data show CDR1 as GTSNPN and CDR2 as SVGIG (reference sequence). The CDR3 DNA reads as TGTGCCTGGACCCACAGGGGGAGCGCCTCCTACGAGCAGTACTTC. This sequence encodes CAWTHRGSASYEQYF.

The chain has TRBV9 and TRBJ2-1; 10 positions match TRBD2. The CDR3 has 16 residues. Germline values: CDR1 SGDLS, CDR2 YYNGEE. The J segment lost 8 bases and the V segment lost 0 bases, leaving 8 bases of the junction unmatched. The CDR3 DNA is TGTGCCAGCAGCGTAGCGGGAGCGGGGGGGCTGGATGAGCAGTTCTTC. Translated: CASSVAGAGGLDEQFF.